This T cell receptor beta chain came from a study of blood T cell repertoires in COVID-19. Overall study context: In each case, the material was cDNA or gDNA derived from T cells, B-cell-depleted T cells, or PBMCs.

The repertoire was sequenced with immunoSEQ multiplex PCR; TCRdb's copy has only in-frame clones and lacks some. The table includes fewer than 500,000 clones, around 87% detected once. The germline V gene has CDR1 ENHRY and CDR2 SYGVKD. V gave up 3 bases and J gave up 4 bases, with 7 bases separating them. The CDR3 is 13 residues long. Adults between roughly 18 and 90 years of age took part from about 24 US areas. The origin of this receptor is a man aged 25 to 45 who had recovered from COVID-19. The chain has TRBV10-3 and TRBJ1-5; the D gene is possibly TRBD1 (5 bases). Input material: PBMCs or T cells enriched from blood (not recorded which). CDR3 DNA: TGTGCCATCAGTGATGCAGGGAATCAGCCCCAGCATTTT. It is translated as CAISDAGNQPQHF.